This TCR beta chain was sequenced for a study of shared clonotypes between healthy human individuals. Whole-study findings and limits: It was the non-shared clonotypes that had lower generation probabilities than clonotypes shared by all four donors. Of the naive CD4 clonotypes, roughly 5.5% were shared across several donors.

The study enrolled healthy HIV-negative adults without recent acute infections or vaccinations as donors. The assay was immunoSEQ multiplex PCR, and TCRdb's table has in-frame clones only and misses some. The sample carries about 2,500,000 clones, approximately 90% recorded once. Note on this clone: Its antigen is still unknown.

This CDR3 spans 17 amino acids. V gave up 5 bases and J gave up 1 base; unmatched junction bases: 12. Germline CDR1 is KGHSH and CDR2 is LQKENI. The chain is built from TRBV18 and TRBJ1-1; TRBD1 matches at 8 bases. The specimen sequenced was naive CD4+ T cells sorted from blood. Subset given: CD45RA+ positively selected. This clonotype was obtained from a man aged 18 to 29 in good health. The CDR3 here is CASSSQLGGTGNTEAFF. The CDR3, as DNA: TGTGCCAGCTCATCACAATTAGGTGGGACAGGGAACACTGAAGCTTTCTTT.